This T cell receptor beta chain emerged from a study of patients and donors after allogeneic stem cell transplantation. TCRdb reprocessed the RT-PCR reads via MiXCR and lists one record per CDR3 protein. The sample has 920,000 or so distinct CDR3 sequences; about a sixth are singletons. Germline V gene lookup returns CDR1 SEHNR and CDR2 FQNEAQ (reference sequence). Trimming took off 0 bases at V and 0 bases at J, with 11 bases between the two ends. The CDR3 totals 17 residues. This clonotype appeared a few times. Source material: blood, either unsorted or a sorted T cell fraction (not recorded which). The rearrangement uses TRBV7-9 and TRBJ2-2, with D maybe TRBD2 (6 bases). This TCR was recovered from a human donor who was either an allogeneic HSCT recipient or a stem cell or donor lymphocyte infusion donor (not recorded which). It is not recorded whose cells these are; they may come from a transplant donor. CDR3 nucleotides: TGTGCCAGCAGCTTAGCGAACGGGGGTTCGAACACCGGGGAGCTGTTTTTT. Its translation is CASSLANGGSNTGELFF.